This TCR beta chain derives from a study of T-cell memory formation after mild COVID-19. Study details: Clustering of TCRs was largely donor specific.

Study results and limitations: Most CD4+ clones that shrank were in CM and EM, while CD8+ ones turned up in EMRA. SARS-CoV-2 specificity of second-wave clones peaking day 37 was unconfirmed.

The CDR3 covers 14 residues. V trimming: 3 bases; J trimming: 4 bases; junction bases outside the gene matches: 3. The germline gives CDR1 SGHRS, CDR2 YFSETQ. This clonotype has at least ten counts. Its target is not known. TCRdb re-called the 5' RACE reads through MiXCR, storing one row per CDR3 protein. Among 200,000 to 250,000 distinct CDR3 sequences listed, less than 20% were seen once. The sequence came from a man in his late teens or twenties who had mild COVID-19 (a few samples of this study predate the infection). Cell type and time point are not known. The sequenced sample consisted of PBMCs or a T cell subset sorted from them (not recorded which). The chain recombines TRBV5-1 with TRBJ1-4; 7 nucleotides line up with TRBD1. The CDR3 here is CASSSGQLNEKLFF. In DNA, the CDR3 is TGCGCCAGCAGCTCGGGACAGCTTAATGAAAAACTGTTTTTT. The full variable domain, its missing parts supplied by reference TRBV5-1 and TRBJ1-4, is KAGVTQTPRYLIKTRGQQVTLSCSPISGHRSVSWYQQTPGQGLQFLFEYFSETQRNKGNFPGRFSGRQFSNSRSEMNVSTLELGDSALYLCASSSGQLNEKLFFGSGTQLSVL.